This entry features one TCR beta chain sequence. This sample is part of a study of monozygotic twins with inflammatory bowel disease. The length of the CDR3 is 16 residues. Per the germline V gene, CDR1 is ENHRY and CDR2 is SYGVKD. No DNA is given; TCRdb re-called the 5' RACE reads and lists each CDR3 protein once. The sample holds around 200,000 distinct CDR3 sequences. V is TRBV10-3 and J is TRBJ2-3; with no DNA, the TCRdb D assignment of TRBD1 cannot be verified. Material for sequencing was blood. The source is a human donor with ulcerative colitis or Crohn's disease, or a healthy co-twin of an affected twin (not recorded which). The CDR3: CAISDGSRRGTDTQYF.